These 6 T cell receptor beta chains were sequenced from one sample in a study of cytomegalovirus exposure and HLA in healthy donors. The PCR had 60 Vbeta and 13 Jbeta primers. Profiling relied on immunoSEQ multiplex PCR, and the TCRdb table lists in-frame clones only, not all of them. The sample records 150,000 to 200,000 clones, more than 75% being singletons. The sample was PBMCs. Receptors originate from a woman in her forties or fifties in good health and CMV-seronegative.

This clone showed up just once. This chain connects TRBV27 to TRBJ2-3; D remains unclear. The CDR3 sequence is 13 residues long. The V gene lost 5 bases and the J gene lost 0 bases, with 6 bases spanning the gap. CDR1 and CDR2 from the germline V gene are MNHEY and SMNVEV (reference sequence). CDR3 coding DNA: TGTGCCAGCAGTCGGAGTAGCACAGATACGCAGTATTTT. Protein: CASSRSSTDTQYF.

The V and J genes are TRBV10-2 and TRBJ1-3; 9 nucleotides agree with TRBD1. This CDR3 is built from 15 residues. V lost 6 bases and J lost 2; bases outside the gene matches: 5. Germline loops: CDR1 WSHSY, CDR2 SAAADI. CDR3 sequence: CASSPGQGTGNTIYF. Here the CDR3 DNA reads TGCGCCAGCAGCCCGGGACAGGGCACTGGAAACACCATATATTTT.

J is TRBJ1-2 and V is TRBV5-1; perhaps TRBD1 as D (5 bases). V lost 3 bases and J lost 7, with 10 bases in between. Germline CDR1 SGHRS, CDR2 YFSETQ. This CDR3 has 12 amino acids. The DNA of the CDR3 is TGCGCCAGCAGCTCTCAGGGAGGTGGCTACACCTTC. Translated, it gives CASSSQGGGYTF.

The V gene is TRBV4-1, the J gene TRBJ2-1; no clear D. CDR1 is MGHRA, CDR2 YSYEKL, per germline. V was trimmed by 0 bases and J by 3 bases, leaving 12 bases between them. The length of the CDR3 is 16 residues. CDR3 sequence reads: CASSQDELTYYNEQFF. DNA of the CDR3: TGCGCCAGCAGCCAAGATGAACTTACGTACTACAATGAGCAGTTCTTC.

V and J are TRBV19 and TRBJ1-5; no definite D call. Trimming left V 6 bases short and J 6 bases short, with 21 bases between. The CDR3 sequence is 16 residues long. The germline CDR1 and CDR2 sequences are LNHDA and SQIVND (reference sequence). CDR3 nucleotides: TGTGCCAGTAGCCCCGGAGGAGGGATCGGGAGTCAGCCCCAGCATTTT. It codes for CASSPGGGIGSQPQHF.

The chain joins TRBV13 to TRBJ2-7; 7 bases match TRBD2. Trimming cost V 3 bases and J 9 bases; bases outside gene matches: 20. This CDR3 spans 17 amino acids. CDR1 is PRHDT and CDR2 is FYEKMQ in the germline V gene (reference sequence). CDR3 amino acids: CASSFSGGTVPPARQYF. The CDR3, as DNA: TGTGCCAGCAGCTTCTCGGGGGGTACGGTCCCACCCGCTAGGCAGTACTTC.